The 9 T cell receptor beta chains below were found in one sample sequenced in a study of post-analysis software for immune sequencing data. Broader study findings: Relative to controls, patients had 4 or 5 TRBV segments at higher frequency, with TRBV5-6, TRBV5-1 and TRBV20-1 among these.

These receptors have no known antigen. TCR beta libraries were prepared from cDNA with unique molecular identifiers. TCRdb used MiXCR to reprocess the PCR reads, holding one entry per CDR3 protein. The table has 350,000 to 450,000 distinct CDR3 sequences, 30% to 40% seen once; the top ten hold approximately 7.7%. The specimen sequenced was blood. These receptors originate from a girl aged 2 to 9 with multiple sclerosis.

There are a few counts of this clonotype. The chain is built from TRBV6-6 and TRBJ2-7, with 11 bases matching TRBD1. Germline values: CDR1 MNHNY, CDR2 SVGAGI (reference sequence). V shed 6 bases and J 4 bases; nucleotides not matched to a gene: 8. There are 15 residues in the CDR3. The CDR3 spells CASREGQGVVYEQYF. The DNA of the CDR3 is TGTGCCAGCAGGGAGGGACAGGGGGTCGTGTACGAGCAGTACTTC.

This clonotype was picked up a small number of times. The chain combines TRBV18 with TRBJ2-7, with 7 bases that match TRBD1. The CDR3 contains 14 residues. Trimming took 0 bases from V and 3 from J; bases not matched to a gene: 2. Germline V gene lookup returns CDR1 KGHSH and CDR2 LQKENI. CDR3 sequence reads: CASSPPGQFYEQYF. As DNA, the CDR3 is TGTGCCAGCTCACCACCGGGACAGTTCTACGAGCAGTACTTC.

V usage is TRBV7-2 and J usage is TRBJ2-5; D gene unclear. The J call is uncertain, as TRBJ2-7 better fits the DNA end. Germline V lookup: CDR1 SGHTA, CDR2 FQGNSA. The CDR3 covers 13 residues. This CDR3 is CASRKFDNYEQYF. In DNA, the CDR3 is TGTGCCAGCAGAAAATTTGACAACTACGAGCAGTACTTC.

This clonotype came up once. The rearrangement joins TRBV15 to TRBJ1-5; D is perhaps TRBD1 (5 bases). Trimming stripped 0 bases from V and 6 bases from J, with 15 bases between. Germline V gene data show CDR1 as LNHNV and CDR2 as YYDKDF (reference sequence). CDR3 length: 16 residues. The CDR3, as DNA: TGTGCCACCAGCAGAGATCAGGAAAGGGGAAGTCAGCCCCAGCATTTT. Amino acid sequence: CATSRDQERGSQPQHF.

The genes are TRBV7-3 and TRBJ2-3; TRBD2 is a possible D gene (7 bases). CDR1 SGHTA and CDR2 FQGTGA come from the germline V gene. The V end was cut by 3 bases, the J end by 3 bases, with 10 bases between. The CDR3 extends over 14 amino acids. The CDR3 reads CASSLGGQTDTQYF. CDR3 DNA sequence: TGTGCCAGCAGCTTGGGGGGGCAGACAGATACGCAGTATTTT.

The chain employs TRBV28 and TRBJ1-1; 9 nucleotides align to TRBD1. The CDR3 covers 12 residues. After removal of 6 bases from V and 8 bases from J, the junction contained 4 bases not matched to a gene. The germline gives CDR1 MDHEN, CDR2 SYDVKM. The CDR3 here is CASSWTGEEAFF. The CDR3 DNA reads TGTGCCAGCAGCTGGACAGGGGAAGAAGCTTTCTTT.

Only a few counts were recorded for this clonotype. V and J are TRBV5-1 and TRBJ2-4; D is uncertain. The CDR3 has 14 amino acids. With 5 bases removed from V and 0 bases from J, the gap between germline ends came to 9 bases. Germline V CDR1 and CDR2: SGHRS, YFSETQ. The chain's CDR3 is CASSAFSAKNIQYF. The CDR3 bases are TGCGCCAGCAGTGCCTTTTCAGCCAAAAACATTCAGTACTTC.

V usage is TRBV27 and J usage is TRBJ1-2; TRBD1 is a possible D gene (6 bases). Germline CDR1 is MNHEY and CDR2 is SMNVEV (reference sequence). Trimming left V 7 bases short and J 8 bases short, with 23 bases between. The length of the CDR3 is 15 residues. CDR3 loop: CASKKSYRTAEGYTF. CDR3 sequence (DNA): TGTGCCAGCAAGAAATCATACAGGACAGCCGAAGGCTACACCTTC.

J is TRBJ2-3 and V is TRBV9; perhaps D is TRBD1 or TRBD2 (5 bases each). Germline V gene data show CDR1 as SGDLS and CDR2 as YYNGEE. Trimming stripped 0 bases from V and 3 bases from J, with 8 bases between. The CDR3 spans 14 residues. DNA of the CDR3: TGTGCCAGCAGCGTAGTGGGGGAGACAGATACGCAGTATTTT. The encoded protein is CASSVVGETDTQYF.